This note documents a single T cell receptor (beta chain) sequence. The CDR3 sequence is 14 residues long. Trimming removed 7 bases from V and 2 bases from J, with 12 bases in between. The germline gives CDR1 LNHDA, CDR2 SQIVND (reference sequence). This record comes from a study of OX40 agonist ivuxolimab in advanced cancers. Clones were read by immunoSEQ multiplex PCR, and TCRdb kept only the in-frame ones, dropping some. The data show 45,000 to 65,000 clones, with more than 65% seen just once and 5% to 6.5% held by the top ten. The specimen comprised CD4+ or CD8+ T cells sorted from blood, sampled in a trial of the OX40 agonist ivuxolimab. The J gene is TRBJ1-3, the V gene TRBV19, with no clear D. This clonotype originated in an adult with an advanced solid tumor such as melanoma, head and neck, liver or kidney cancer. CDR3 sequence: CASTEGSTGNTIYF. CDR3 DNA sequence: TGTGCCAGTACGGAGGGTAGTACTGGAAACACCATATATTTT.